The entry below gives a single T cell receptor beta chain sequence along with its context. The antigen is undetermined. The data derive from a study of cytomegalovirus exposure and HLA in healthy donors. This PCR relied on a set of 60 Vbeta primers and 13 Jbeta primers. As originally analysed: In a later analysis, the count reached 74 million or so unique TCR beta chains, with around 11 million shared. Data came from immunoSEQ multiplex PCR; TCRdb stores just in-frame clones and leaves some out. That table is the source of V, J and clone size, and D and trimming were worked out from the DNA. The sample includes around 130,000 clones, roughly 82% of them seen just once. Each donor's status was that of a healthy bone marrow donor. This CDR3 region has 18 residues. V gave up 1 base and J gave up 2 bases, with 22 bases separating them. Germline V CDR1 and CDR2: SGHRS, YFSETQ. Study-wide results and caveats: The authors enumerated 180 or so TCR beta chains as linked to cytomegalovirus. Productive status was seen about 87% or about 30% of the time for most TCR beta V segments in an earlier analysis.

Specimen: PBMCs. The clonotype originates from a man aged 50 to 60 in good health and CMV-seronegative. This chain uses TRBV5-1 with TRBJ2-7, with D perhaps TRBD1 (6 bases). In DNA, the CDR3 is TGCGCCAGCAGCTTGCTGGGACAAGGTAACCGGCGCGCCTACGAGCAGTACTTC. This translates into CASSLLGQGNRRAYEQYF.